This entry lists 26 T cell receptor beta chains sequenced from one sample in a study of blood T cells in healthy people across ages. A second PCR of roughly 7 to 11 cycles used a sample-barcoded 5' primer and a J-beta primer mix. Each CDR3 protein gets one entry after TCRdb re-called the 5' RACE reads with MiXCR. The table records approximately 940,000 distinct CDR3 sequences, about 44% of them present only once. The specimen was blood. All receptors derive from a man aged 25-45 years in good health.

V is TRBV2 and J is TRBJ2-7, with D maybe TRBD1 (6 bases). Germline CDR1 reads SNHLY; CDR2 reads FYNNEI. CDR3 length: 13 amino acids. V was clipped by 6 bases and J by 7 bases, with 16 bases between them. The CDR3 sequence: CASSPPGHREQYF. CDR3 coding DNA: TGTGCCAGCAGCCCTCCGGGACATCGGGAGCAGTACTTC.

This clonotype occurred a few times. The chain links TRBV4-1 to TRBJ2-5, with D possibly being TRBD1 or TRBD2 (5 bases each). Germline lookup yields CDR1 MGHRA and CDR2 YSYEKL. CDR3 length: 15 amino acids. The germline V and J ends were trimmed by 5 bases and 2 bases, with 15 bases remaining between them. CDR3 amino acids: CASSTRDRIQETQYF. The CDR3 DNA sequence: TGCGCCAGCAGCACCCGGGACCGAATACAAGAGACCCAGTACTTC.

This clonotype was seen a single time. The chain couples TRBV6-5 to TRBJ2-5, with 7 bases that match TRBD2. The V gene's germline CDR1 is MNHEY and CDR2 SVGAGI. The CDR3 loop spans 11 amino acids. V was pared by 6 bases and J by 7 bases, with 2 bases of the junction left unmatched. In DNA form, the CDR3 reads TGTGCCAGCAGGGGCGGGGGGACCCAGTACTTC. Protein product: CASRGGGTQYF.

This chain joins TRBV20-1 and TRBJ2-7, with TRBD1 matching 7 bases. Germline V lookup: CDR1 DFQATT, CDR2 SNEGSKA (reference sequence). This CDR3 is built from 14 residues. Trimming at V came to 6 bases and at J to 7 bases, leaving 15 bases not matched to a gene. The CDR3 bases are TGCAGTGCGACCGGGACAGCTACCTACAATGAGCAGTACTTC. Translating gives CSATGTATYNEQYF.

This clonotype showed up just once. This rearrangement joins TRBV25-1 to TRBJ2-4; D call uncertain. TRBJ2-5 matches the DNA end more closely, so the J call is doubtful. CDR1 and CDR2 from the germline V gene are MGHDK and SYGVNS. The CDR3 has 14 residues. DNA of the CDR3: TGTGCCAGCAGTGAAGTAAGGGATCAAGAGACCCAGTACTTC. Its protein is CASSEVRDQETQYF.

V gene TRBV4-3 combines with J gene TRBJ2-5, with a weak D call TRBD1 (5 bases). The length of the CDR3 is 14 residues. Germline V CDR1 and CDR2: LGHNA, YSLEER. V dropped 1 base and J dropped 11 bases, with 17 bases sitting between them. CDR3 region: CASSQGGSNNEQYF. The CDR3 DNA reads as TGCGCCAGCAGCCAAGGGGGCTCCAACAATGAGCAGTACTTC.

The rearrangement joins TRBV29-1 to TRBJ2-1; 7 nucleotides match TRBD2. The CDR3 has 14 residues. V trimming: 6 bases; J trimming: 5 bases; junction bases outside the gene matches: 10. CDR1 and CDR2 (germline): SQVTM, ANQGSEA. The DNA of the CDR3 is TGCAGCGTATGGGGGGGGAGCCTTAACAATGAGCAGTTCTTC. This encodes CSVWGGSLNNEQFF.

V and J are TRBV7-9 and TRBJ2-3, with 11 bases matching TRBD2. This CDR3 comprises 14 residues. The V and J ends lost 8 bases and 1 base, in that order; junction bases with no gene match: 2. Germline CDR1 SEHNR, CDR2 FQNEAQ (reference sequence). The CDR3 region is CASAGLAGTDTQYF. Written as DNA, the CDR3 is TGTGCCAGCGCGGGACTAGCGGGCACAGATACGCAGTATTTT.

Of note for this clonotype: One junction end does not reproduce the germline sequence, and a read error may be involved. This rearrangement joins TRBV7-9 to TRBJ2-1; TRBD1 might be the D (6 bases). CDR1 is SEHNR and CDR2 is FQNEAQ in the germline V gene (reference sequence). This CDR3 region has 14 residues. CDR3 in DNA: TGTGCCAGCAGCTTAGAATTTGGGGACAAGGAGCAGTTCTTC. This encodes CASSLEFGDKEQFF.

CDR3 in DNA: TGCGCCAGCAGCTTGGTGGGGCAGGTAGATACGCAGTATTTT. Translating gives CASSLVGQVDTQYF. This chain uses TRBV5-1 with TRBJ2-3; maybe TRBD1 (5 bases). V gave up 0 bases and J gave up 5 bases, with 10 bases separating them. The CDR3 has 14 amino acids. Germline CDR1 SGHRS, CDR2 YFSETQ.

This clonotype has ten or more counts. Possible read error: a much larger clone is one base away. CDR3 nucleotides: TGTGCCAGCAGTGAACTAGCGGGGGGTTACAATGAGCAGTACTTC. Encoded protein: CASSELAGGYNEQYF. This chain joins TRBV6-4 and TRBJ2-5; 12 positions agree with TRBD2. Germline CDR1 reads MRHNA; CDR2 reads SNTAGT. With 3 bases clipped from V and 11 bases from J, the junction kept 10 bases outside the gene matches. CDR3 length equals 15 residues.

The rearrangement joins TRBV4-2 to TRBJ2-3, with TRBD1 matching over 10 bases. CDR1 is LGHNA and CDR2 is YNFKEQ in the germline V gene. The CDR3 is 16 amino acids. Trimming at V came to 0 bases and at J to 6 bases, leaving 6 bases not matched to a gene. CDR3 region: CASSQEGTGARDTQYF. The CDR3 region has the DNA TGTGCCAGCAGCCAAGAGGGGACAGGGGCGAGGGATACGCAGTATTTT.

This clonotype has only a few counts. V usage is TRBV7-2 and J usage is TRBJ2-5; 7 bases line up with TRBD2. CDR3 length equals 14 residues. CDR1 is SGHTA and CDR2 is FQGNSA in the germline V gene. V shed 3 bases, J shed 5 bases, and the junction held 6 bases outside the gene matches. The CDR3 region has the DNA TGTGCCAGCAGCTTCGGCGGGGGAAGTGAGACCCAGTACTTC. Protein: CASSFGGGSETQYF.

This clonotype showed up just a few times. The V and J genes are TRBV7-8 and TRBJ2-1, with TRBD1 identical over 9 bases. Germline assignment: CDR1 SGHVS and CDR2 FQNEAQ. V shed 1 base and J 3 bases; nucleotides not matched to a gene: 19. This CDR3 region has 21 residues. The CDR3 nucleotides read TGTGCCAGCAGCTTAGGTCGTACCGGGACAGGGTCTGACGGTGGCTACAATGAGCAGTTCTTC. Protein sequence: CASSLGRTGTGSDGGYNEQFF.

This clonotype was observed a few times. The V call is TRBV6-2 or TRBV6-3, the J call TRBJ2-3, with 9 bases that match TRBD1. J lost 1 base, V lost 5 bases, and 4 bases had no gene match. CDR1 and CDR2 (germline): MNHEY, SVGEGT. The CDR3 contains 15 residues. CDR3: CASSIGTGRTDTQYF. CDR3 nucleotide sequence: TGTGCCAGCAGTATCGGGACAGGGCGCACAGATACGCAGTATTTT.

This clonotype came up a few times. The chain combines TRBV28 with TRBJ2-7; 7 bases agree with TRBD1. The tail of the sequence fits TRBJ2-5 better, so the J call may be wrong. The V gene's germline CDR1 is MDHEN and CDR2 SYDVKM. The CDR3 covers 15 residues. The CDR3: CASSSPRQGEETQYF. The CDR3 DNA reads TGTGCCAGCAGTTCCCCACGACAGGGTGAGGAGACCCAGTACTTC.

This clonotype has only a few counts. The chain recombines TRBV29-1 with TRBJ2-7; TRBD1 aligns across 8 bases. The ends lost 1 base at V and 0 bases at J; junction bases unmatched: 5. This CDR3 comprises 15 residues. Germline V CDR1 and CDR2: SQVTM, ANQGSEA. The CDR3 DNA sequence: TGCAGCGTTGAAGGGGACAGGAGAAGCTCCTACGAGCAGTACTTC. Translated, it gives CSVEGDRRSSYEQYF.

This chain joins TRBV29-1 and TRBJ2-3; D ambiguous. V lost 6 bases to trimming and J lost 2 bases, with 12 bases between them. CDR1 SQVTM and CDR2 ANQGSEA come from the germline V gene. The CDR3 contains 13 residues. DNA for the CDR3: TGCAGCGTCGCTAGAGTTAACACAGATACGCAGTATTTT. Translation: CSVARVNTDTQYF.

The genes are TRBV3-1 and TRBJ2-5; 9 nucleotides agree with TRBD2. Germline CDR1 LGHDT, CDR2 YNNKEL (reference sequence). V shed 4 bases and J 4 bases; nucleotides not matched to a gene: 7. The CDR3 is 15 residues long. CDR3 region: CASSPSGVELETQYF. The CDR3 coding sequence is TGTGCCAGCAGCCCTAGCGGGGTAGAGTTAGAGACCCAGTACTTC.

This clonotype was found once. V usage is TRBV9 and J usage is TRBJ2-3; D is ambiguous. Germline-derived CDR1 and CDR2 are SGDLS and YYNGEE. The CDR3 sequence is 15 residues long. Trimming took off 3 bases at V and 2 bases at J, with 13 bases between the two ends. The CDR3 protein is CASSDRAQTTDTQYF. The DNA of the CDR3 is TGTGCCAGCAGCGACCGCGCACAGACCACAGATACGCAGTATTTT. The whole variable domain, filled in from reference TRBV9 and TRBJ2-3, reads DSGVTQTPKHLITATGQRVTLRCSPRSGDLSVYWYQQSLDQGLQFLIQYYNGEERAKGNILERFSAQQFPDLHSELNLSSLELGDSALYFCASSDRAQTTDTQYFGPGTRLTVL.

V usage is TRBV10-3 and J usage is TRBJ2-7, with D maybe TRBD2 (8 bases). Trimming stripped 10 bases from V and 1 base from J, with 20 bases between. Germline V gene data show CDR1 as ENHRY and CDR2 as SYGVKD. The CDR3 is 15 amino acids. CDR3 protein: CATRDSGSGSYEQYF. For the CDR3, the DNA is TGTGCCACCAGGGACAGCGGGAGCGGATCCTACGAGCAGTACTTC.

Concerning this clonotype itself: The junction departs from germline at one end; a sequencing error may be responsible. This sequence joins TRBV4-2 and TRBJ2-3; 8 positions agree with TRBD1. Germline values: CDR1 LGHNA, CDR2 YNFKEQ. The CDR3 loop spans 17 amino acids. Written as DNA, the CDR3 is TGTGCCAGCAGCCAAGCGCATGGACAGGGAGGAACAGGTACGCAGTATTTT. Encoded protein: CASSQAHGQGGTGTQYF.

V is TRBV7-9 and J is TRBJ2-5, with a weak D call TRBD1 (7 bases). Germline V CDR1 and CDR2: SEHNR, FQNEAQ (reference sequence). CDR3 size: 17 residues. V was pared by 3 bases and J by 2 bases, with 19 bases between. CDR3 amino acids: CASSLPWGPGGQETQYF. The CDR3, as DNA: TGTGCCAGCAGCTTGCCGTGGGGTCCAGGGGGGCAAGAGACCCAGTACTTC.

CDR3 DNA sequence: TGTGCCAGCAGCTTAGACGTCCGGGCAATGTTTTTT. This sequence encodes CASSLDVRAMFF. The chain joins TRBV7-9 to TRBJ1-4; D is ambiguous. CDR1 is SEHNR and CDR2 is FQNEAQ in the germline V gene (reference sequence). The CDR3 length is 12 residues. V was trimmed by 1 base and J by 15 bases, leaving 12 bases between them.

This chain uses TRBV5-1 with TRBJ1-5, with 7 bases that match TRBD1. CDR1 is SGHRS and CDR2 is YFSETQ in the germline V gene. V lost 4 bases to trimming and J lost 10 bases; unmatched junction nucleotides: 17. The CDR3 runs 16 residues. In DNA, the CDR3 is TGCGCCAGCAGCCTCAGGACAGGACGGGTCTCAATACCCCAGCATTTT. The encoded protein is CASSLRTGRVSIPQHF.

This clonotype appeared a few times. The chain combines TRBV29-1 with TRBJ2-5; D may be TRBD2 (6 bases). This CDR3 is built from 13 residues. The V gene lost 6 bases and the J gene lost 5 bases, with 16 bases spanning the gap. Germline assignment: CDR1 SQVTM and CDR2 ANQGSEA. The CDR3 DNA sequence: TGCAGCGTCTTACTAGCTTTTAGTGAGACCCAGTACTTC. Translation: CSVLLAFSETQYF.